The clone carrying this T cell receptor beta chain was counted a few times. Its antigen is not identified. TCRdb ran MiXCR on the 5' RACE reads and lists one entry per CDR3 protein. The table shows 190,000 or so distinct CDR3 sequences, with 20% to 25% occurring only once. This specimen comes from a study of T-cell memory formation after mild COVID-19. Study-level points and caveats: Mostly located in CM and EM were contracting CD4+ clones, with contracting CD8+ clones located in EMRA. Day 15 to 85 contractors were CD4/CD8 balanced; later expanders leaned CD4+.

The receptor was isolated from an adult woman who had mild COVID-19 (a few samples of this study predate the infection). Cell type and time point are not known. What was sequenced was PBMCs or a T cell subset sorted from them (not recorded which).

The CDR3 spells CASSVWDTAETGELFF. The CDR3 DNA reads as TGTGCCAGCAGCGTCTGGGATACGGCCGAAACCGGGGAGCTGTTTTTT. V gene TRBV9 combines with J gene TRBJ2-2; D uncertain. The germline V and J ends were trimmed by 2 bases and 5 bases, with 16 bases remaining between them. CDR1 is SGDLS and CDR2 is YYNGEE in the germline V gene. This CDR3 has 16 residues.